A selection of T cell receptor beta chains follows, all from one sample in a study of OX40 agonist ivuxolimab in advanced cancers. Assay: immunoSEQ multiplex PCR; the TCRdb copy retains only in-frame clones and omits some. The table records about 68,000 clones, roughly 84% of them present only once. The input for sequencing was CD4+ or CD8+ T cells sorted from blood, taken in a trial of the OX40 agonist ivuxolimab. Source of these receptors: an adult with an advanced solid tumor such as melanoma, head and neck, liver or kidney cancer. The CDR3 runs from the conserved cysteine through the conserved F or W. Fields, in order: CDR3 DNA, CDR3 protein, V gene, D gene, clone size, J gene. The D gene is left open where the match is weak. Rows give clone size only sometimes, using once, few, many, or a class for an expanded clone.

cdr3_nt: TGTGCCAGTAGTGCCAACAGGGACAAGGGCCACGAGCAGTACTTC
cdr3_aa: CASSANRDKGHEQYF
v_call: TRBV19
d_call: -
clone_size: -
j_call: TRBJ2-7

cdr3_nt: TGTGCCAGCAGCTTAGACCCCCACGGACCCACCCTAAGCACAGATACGCAGTATTTT
cdr3_aa: CASSLDPHGPTLSTDTQYF
v_call: TRBV13
d_call: -
clone_size: -
j_call: TRBJ2-3

cdr3_nt: TGTGCCAGCAGCTCCCCGGACGGCCCGGGAAACATTCAGTACTTC
cdr3_aa: CASSSPDGPGNIQYF
v_call: TRBV5-4
d_call: -
clone_size: -
j_call: TRBJ2-4

cdr3_nt: TGTGCCAGCAGCTTAAGCCCCGGGGGGCGGAGCACAGATACGCAGTATTTT
cdr3_aa: CASSLSPGGRSTDTQYF
v_call: TRBV7-6
d_call: -
clone_size: -
j_call: TRBJ2-3

cdr3_nt: TGCGCCAGCAGCTTGGAGGGGCGGCCAATCGGGGAGCTGTTTTTT
cdr3_aa: CASSLEGRPIGELFF
v_call: TRBV5-1
d_call: -
clone_size: -
j_call: TRBJ2-2

cdr3_nt: TGCGCCAGCAGCTTGGTCAACACTGAAGCTTTCTTT
cdr3_aa: CASSLVNTEAFF
v_call: TRBV5-1
d_call: -
clone_size: -
j_call: TRBJ1-1

cdr3_nt: TGTGCCAGCAGTCCCCCCTGGGCCAACGTCCTGACTTTC
cdr3_aa: CASSPPWANVLTF
v_call: TRBV28
d_call: -
clone_size: -
j_call: TRBJ2-6

cdr3_nt: TGTGCCAGTAGTATATCGCCCAGGCAGAGCTACGAGCAGTACTTC
cdr3_aa: CASSISPRQSYEQYF
v_call: TRBV19
d_call: -
clone_size: -
j_call: TRBJ2-7

cdr3_nt: TGTGCCAGCAGCTCCGGGGACACCCTAGGGAGCGGCTACACCTTC
cdr3_aa: CASSSGDTLGSGYTF
v_call: TRBV7-9
d_call: -
clone_size: -
j_call: TRBJ1-2

cdr3_nt: TGTGCCAGCAACCTAGACGAGGGGCTCACTGAAGCTTTCTTT
cdr3_aa: CASNLDEGLTEAFF
v_call: TRBV7-9
d_call: -
clone_size: -
j_call: TRBJ1-1

cdr3_nt: TGTGCCAGCAGCTTAGCTGGCGGGGGTTTTTCCTCTGGAAACACCATATATTTT
cdr3_aa: CASSLAGGGFSSGNTIYF
v_call: TRBV7-6
d_call: -
clone_size: medium-sized
j_call: TRBJ1-3

cdr3_nt: TGTGCCAGCATGGGACGAATGAACACCGGGGAGCTGTTTTTT
cdr3_aa: CASMGRMNTGELFF
v_call: TRBV2
d_call: -
clone_size: -
j_call: TRBJ2-2

cdr3_nt: TGTGCCAGTAGGTCCGGGACAGGGGAGCACGAGCAGTACTTC
cdr3_aa: CASRSGTGEHEQYF
v_call: TRBV19
d_call: TRBD1
clone_size: few
j_call: TRBJ2-7

cdr3_nt: TGCGCCAGCAGCTTGGTTAATCCCATGAACACTGAAGCTTTCTTT
cdr3_aa: CASSLVNPMNTEAFF
v_call: TRBV5-1
d_call: -
clone_size: -
j_call: TRBJ1-1

cdr3_nt: TGTGCCAGCAGTGTGACTGAAGCTTTCTTT
cdr3_aa: CASSVTEAFF
v_call: TRBV6-1
d_call: -
clone_size: -
j_call: TRBJ1-1

cdr3_nt: TGTGCCAGCAGTTACTCGACGGGGGGCTACACCTTC
cdr3_aa: CASSYSTGGYTF
v_call: TRBV6-6
d_call: -
clone_size: -
j_call: TRBJ1-2

cdr3_nt: TGTGCCTGGAGTGAGAGGGGTCGAGGGTTCCACTTC
cdr3_aa: CAWSERGRGFHF
v_call: TRBV30
d_call: -
clone_size: few
j_call: TRBJ2-5

cdr3_nt: TGTGCCAGCAGTGACTCGGGGGAGGGTGAGCAGTTCTTC
cdr3_aa: CASSDSGEGEQFF
v_call: TRBV6-4
d_call: TRBD2
clone_size: -
j_call: TRBJ2-1

cdr3_nt: TGTGCCAGCAGCACGGACAGGGAGACCCAGTACTTC
cdr3_aa: CASSTDRETQYF
v_call: TRBV11-2
d_call: TRBD1
clone_size: -
j_call: TRBJ2-5

cdr3_nt: TGTGCCACCAGCAGCAGGGTCCCCACCTACGAGCAGTACTTC
cdr3_aa: CATSSRVPTYEQYF
v_call: TRBV15
d_call: -
clone_size: -
j_call: TRBJ2-7

cdr3_nt: TGTGCCAGCAGGAACAGGGCTGGAAACACCATATATTTT
cdr3_aa: CASRNRAGNTIYF
v_call: TRBV6-1
d_call: -
clone_size: -
j_call: TRBJ1-3

cdr3_nt: TGCGCCAGCAGCTTGGCCTCAGGGGGAGACATTCAGTACTTC
cdr3_aa: CASSLASGGDIQYF
v_call: TRBV5-1
d_call: TRBD1
clone_size: -
j_call: TRBJ2-4

cdr3_nt: TGTGCCAGTAGCCCGACAGTGAATCAGCCCCAGCATTTT
cdr3_aa: CASSPTVNQPQHF
v_call: TRBV19
d_call: -
clone_size: -
j_call: TRBJ1-5

cdr3_nt: TGCGCCAGCAGAGGCGGGGTCTTGAACACCGGGGAGCTGTTTTTT
cdr3_aa: CASRGGVLNTGELFF
v_call: TRBV5-1
d_call: -
clone_size: -
j_call: TRBJ2-2

cdr3_nt: TGTGCCAGCAGTTACTATAAGGGCTCGGGAAACACCATATATTTT
cdr3_aa: CASSYYKGSGNTIYF
v_call: TRBV6-5
d_call: -
clone_size: -
j_call: TRBJ1-3

cdr3_nt: TGTGCCAGCAGCCCACACAAGGGATACGAGCAGTACTTC
cdr3_aa: CASSPHKGYEQYF
v_call: TRBV7-8
d_call: -
clone_size: -
j_call: TRBJ2-7

cdr3_nt: TGTGCCAGCAGCCAAGCCGGGGAGCTGTTTTTT
cdr3_aa: CASSQAGELFF
v_call: TRBV14
d_call: -
clone_size: -
j_call: TRBJ2-2

cdr3_nt: TGTGCCAGCAGTGAACCCGGGACCGGGACCCCTTTAGCTTTCTTT
cdr3_aa: CASSEPGTGTPLAFF
v_call: TRBV6-1
d_call: -
clone_size: -
j_call: TRBJ1-1

cdr3_nt: TGTGCCTGGAGTCTCCGAGGAGGGGCGAAGGGGCAGCCCCAGCATTTT
cdr3_aa: CAWSLRGGAKGQPQHF
v_call: TRBV30
d_call: -
clone_size: -
j_call: TRBJ1-5

cdr3_nt: TGCGCCAGCAGCTTGGCCCCGGTAGGGGTCTATGGCTACACCTTC
cdr3_aa: CASSLAPVGVYGYTF
v_call: TRBV5-1
d_call: -
clone_size: -
j_call: TRBJ1-2

cdr3_nt: TGTGCCAGTAGCGATGGCGGGGGGGCCTCCTACGAGCAGTACTTC
cdr3_aa: CASSDGGGASYEQYF
v_call: TRBV19
d_call: TRBD2
clone_size: once
j_call: TRBJ2-7

cdr3_nt: TGTGCCAGCAGCCTCGACAGGGCCTATGGCTACACCTTC
cdr3_aa: CASSLDRAYGYTF
v_call: TRBV5-6
d_call: TRBD1
clone_size: many
j_call: TRBJ1-2

cdr3_nt: TGTGCCAGCAGCCCGGACGAGAATCAGCCCCAGCATTTT
cdr3_aa: CASSPDENQPQHF
v_call: TRBV7-6
d_call: -
clone_size: few
j_call: TRBJ1-5

cdr3_nt: TGCGCCAGCAGCCCTGCGGGACAGGGTTGGTTTGAAAAACTGTTTTTT
cdr3_aa: CASSPAGQGWFEKLFF
v_call: TRBV5-1
d_call: TRBD1
clone_size: -
j_call: TRBJ1-4

cdr3_nt: TGTGCCAGCAGCTTGCAGCGGACAGGGGCCTTTGGGGCCAACGTCCTGACTTTC
cdr3_aa: CASSLQRTGAFGANVLTF
v_call: TRBV7-2
d_call: TRBD1
clone_size: -
j_call: TRBJ2-6

cdr3_nt: TGTGCCAGCAGCTTCCAGAGCTACACTGAAGCTTTCTTT
cdr3_aa: CASSFQSYTEAFF
v_call: TRBV7-6
d_call: -
clone_size: few
j_call: TRBJ1-1

cdr3_nt: TGTGCCAGCAGTCCGGGACAGTGGGCCTACGAGCAGTACTTC
cdr3_aa: CASSPGQWAYEQYF
v_call: TRBV2
d_call: TRBD1
clone_size: -
j_call: TRBJ2-7

cdr3_nt: TGTGCCAGCAGCTACTTTGGGACGGATGAAAAACTGTTTTTT
cdr3_aa: CASSYFGTDEKLFF
v_call: TRBV14
d_call: -
clone_size: -
j_call: TRBJ1-4

cdr3_nt: TGTGCCAGCAGAATCCAAGGCCCCGCACCGAAAAGCACAGATACGCAGTATTTT
cdr3_aa: CASRIQGPAPKSTDTQYF
v_call: TRBV28
d_call: -
clone_size: -
j_call: TRBJ2-3

cdr3_nt: TGTGCCAGCAGCCCTGGGGCGTCCCTGGGAGCCAAAAACATTCAGTACTTC
cdr3_aa: CASSPGASLGAKNIQYF
v_call: TRBV7-2
d_call: -
clone_size: -
j_call: TRBJ2-4

cdr3_nt: TGTGCCAGCAGCTTAGGAGGCAGGGGTTACGAGCAGTACTTC
cdr3_aa: CASSLGGRGYEQYF
v_call: TRBV7-8
d_call: -
clone_size: -
j_call: TRBJ2-7

cdr3_nt: TGTGCCAGCAGTCCAAATAGGATCATGAACACTGAAGCTTTCTTT
cdr3_aa: CASSPNRIMNTEAFF
v_call: TRBV2
d_call: -
clone_size: -
j_call: TRBJ1-1

cdr3_nt: TGCGCCAGCAGCCAAGGGACGGGAGGGAGGTCCTACGAGCAGTACTTC
cdr3_aa: CASSQGTGGRSYEQYF
v_call: TRBV4-1
d_call: TRBD2
clone_size: once
j_call: TRBJ2-7

cdr3_nt: TGTGCCAGCTCACCGCCCGCGGTGATGAACACTGAAGCTTTCTTT
cdr3_aa: CASSPPAVMNTEAFF
v_call: TRBV18
d_call: -
clone_size: -
j_call: TRBJ1-1

cdr3_nt: TGTGCCAGCGGAGTTAAGGCAGGGGCCTACGAGCAGTACTTC
cdr3_aa: CASGVKAGAYEQYF
v_call: TRBV11-1
d_call: -
clone_size: -
j_call: TRBJ2-7

cdr3_nt: TGTGCCATCAAGGACATAGATAACGGACCCCTCCACTTT
cdr3_aa: CAIKDIDNGPLHF
v_call: TRBV10-3
d_call: -
clone_size: -
j_call: TRBJ1-6

cdr3_nt: TGTGCCAGCAGTCCTAGACAGGACGGATACGAGCAGTACTTC
cdr3_aa: CASSPRQDGYEQYF
v_call: TRBV27
d_call: -
clone_size: -
j_call: TRBJ2-7

cdr3_nt: TGTGCCAGTAGTATACGGACAGGGAACACCGGGGAGCTGTTTTTT
cdr3_aa: CASSIRTGNTGELFF
v_call: TRBV19
d_call: TRBD1
clone_size: -
j_call: TRBJ2-2

cdr3_nt: TGCGCCAGCAGCTTGGCGGGACAGAAGAGCTCTGGAAACACCATATATTTT
cdr3_aa: CASSLAGQKSSGNTIYF
v_call: TRBV5-1
d_call: TRBD1
clone_size: -
j_call: TRBJ1-3

cdr3_nt: TGCGCCAGCAGCCAACACGACACGAACACTGAAGCTTTCTTT
cdr3_aa: CASSQHDTNTEAFF
v_call: TRBV4-1
d_call: -
clone_size: -
j_call: TRBJ1-1

cdr3_nt: TGTGCCAGCAGTTTCCGGACAGGGAATCAGCCCCAGCATTTT
cdr3_aa: CASSFRTGNQPQHF
v_call: TRBV27
d_call: TRBD1
clone_size: -
j_call: TRBJ1-5

cdr3_nt: TGTGCCACTCACCGGACAGGGGGCGAGGAAAAACTGTTTTTT
cdr3_aa: CATHRTGGEEKLFF
v_call: TRBV19
d_call: TRBD1
clone_size: few
j_call: TRBJ1-4

cdr3_nt: TGTGCCTGGAAGGCGGGCAGGAGGGGAGGAGAGACCCAGTACTTC
cdr3_aa: CAWKAGRRGGETQYF
v_call: TRBV30
d_call: -
clone_size: few
j_call: TRBJ2-5

cdr3_nt: TGTGCCAGCAGCGTACTTGAGGGACAGAGAATTGATGAAGCTTTCTTT
cdr3_aa: CASSVLEGQRIDEAFF
v_call: TRBV9
d_call: TRBD1
clone_size: -
j_call: TRBJ1-1

cdr3_nt: TGTGCCAGAAGCGGTGACGTCATACTACAGGGGCCCAACTATGGCTACACCTTC
cdr3_aa: CARSGDVILQGPNYGYTF
v_call: TRBV5-3
d_call: TRBD1
clone_size: -
j_call: TRBJ1-2